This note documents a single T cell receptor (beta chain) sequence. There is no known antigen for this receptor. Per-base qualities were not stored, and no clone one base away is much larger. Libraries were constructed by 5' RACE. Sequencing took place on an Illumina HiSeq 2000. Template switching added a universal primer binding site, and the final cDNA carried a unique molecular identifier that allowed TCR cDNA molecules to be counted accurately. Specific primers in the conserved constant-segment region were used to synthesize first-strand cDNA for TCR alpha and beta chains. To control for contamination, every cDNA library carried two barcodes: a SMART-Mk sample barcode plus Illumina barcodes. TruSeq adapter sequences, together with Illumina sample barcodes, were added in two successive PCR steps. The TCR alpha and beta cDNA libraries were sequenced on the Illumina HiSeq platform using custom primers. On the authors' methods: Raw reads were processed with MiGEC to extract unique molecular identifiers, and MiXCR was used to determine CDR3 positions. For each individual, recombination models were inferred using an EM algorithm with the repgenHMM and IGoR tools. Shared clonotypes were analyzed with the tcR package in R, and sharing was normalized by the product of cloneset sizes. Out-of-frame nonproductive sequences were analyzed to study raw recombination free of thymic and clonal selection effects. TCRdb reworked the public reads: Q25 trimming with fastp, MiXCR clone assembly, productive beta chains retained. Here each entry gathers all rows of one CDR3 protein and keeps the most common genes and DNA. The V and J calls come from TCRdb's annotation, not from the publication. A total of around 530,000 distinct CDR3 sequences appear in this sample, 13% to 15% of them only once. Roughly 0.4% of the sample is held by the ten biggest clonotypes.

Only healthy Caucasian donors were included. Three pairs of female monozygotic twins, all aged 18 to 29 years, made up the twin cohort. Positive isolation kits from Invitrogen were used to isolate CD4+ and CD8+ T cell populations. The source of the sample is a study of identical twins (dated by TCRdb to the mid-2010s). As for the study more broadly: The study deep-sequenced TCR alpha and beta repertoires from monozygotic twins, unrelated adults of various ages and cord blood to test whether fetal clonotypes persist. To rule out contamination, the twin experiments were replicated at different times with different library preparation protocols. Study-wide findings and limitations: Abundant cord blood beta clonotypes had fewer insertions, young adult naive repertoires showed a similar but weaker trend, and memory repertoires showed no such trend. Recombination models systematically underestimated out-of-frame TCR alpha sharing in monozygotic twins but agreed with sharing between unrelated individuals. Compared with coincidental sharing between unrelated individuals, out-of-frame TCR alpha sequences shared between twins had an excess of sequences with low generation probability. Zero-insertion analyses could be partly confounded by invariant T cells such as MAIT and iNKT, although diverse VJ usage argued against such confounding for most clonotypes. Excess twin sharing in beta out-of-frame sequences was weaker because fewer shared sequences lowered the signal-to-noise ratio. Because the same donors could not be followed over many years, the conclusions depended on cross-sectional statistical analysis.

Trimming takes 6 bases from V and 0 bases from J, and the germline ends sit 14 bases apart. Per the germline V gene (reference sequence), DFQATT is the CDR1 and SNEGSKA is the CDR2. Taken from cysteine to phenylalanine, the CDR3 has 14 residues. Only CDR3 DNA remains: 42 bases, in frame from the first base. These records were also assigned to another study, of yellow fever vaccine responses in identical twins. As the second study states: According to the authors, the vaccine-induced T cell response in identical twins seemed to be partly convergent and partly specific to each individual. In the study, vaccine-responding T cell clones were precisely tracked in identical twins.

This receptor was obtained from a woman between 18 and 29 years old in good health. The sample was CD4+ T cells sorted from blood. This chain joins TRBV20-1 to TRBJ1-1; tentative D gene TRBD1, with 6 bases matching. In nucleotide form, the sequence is TGCAGTGCGAACAAAGGACAGATGAACACTGAAGCTTTCTTT. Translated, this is CSANKGQMNTEAFF.